This T cell receptor (beta chain) was profiled in a study of cytomegalovirus exposure and HLA in healthy donors. Study outcomes and limitations: Most TCR sequences showed up rarely, but some public TCRs showed up in many donors. Associated with cytomegalovirus, according to the listing, were around 160 TCR beta chains. In the 95 to 150 validation repertoires, 85% to 95% of cluster scores exceeded 0, per a later analysis.

The V gene lost 5 bases and the J gene lost 4 bases, with 9 bases spanning the gap. From germline, CDR1 is MNHEY and CDR2 SMNVEV (reference sequence). The CDR3 runs 13 residues. The repertoire was sequenced with immunoSEQ multiplex PCR; TCRdb's copy has only in-frame clones and lacks some. The data contain over 150,000 clones, about 86% of them singletons. The donors were members of the validation cohort, which comprised about 120 subjects and was separate from the first cohort of more than 500 subjects. Turning to this clone: As yet, its antigen is unknown.

The specimen sequenced was PBMCs. This sequence joins TRBV27 and TRBJ2-1, with D maybe TRBD1 (5 bases). The sequence derives from a woman aged 25-40 years in good health and CMV-seronegative. CDR3 coding DNA: TGTGCCAGCAGTCCCAGGGTTTACAATGAGCAGTTCTTC. Its translation is CASSPRVYNEQFF.